A single sample is the source of the 28 T cell receptor beta chains below, sequenced in a study of regulatory T cells in long-lasting Graves disease. Building the TCR beta libraries relied on iRepertoire HTBI primers, and CDR3 regions underwent Arm-PCR. TCRdb re-called the multiplex PCR reads through MiXCR, storing one row per CDR3 protein. The table includes 420,000 or so distinct CDR3 sequences, 23% detected once. The time point is: persistent/refractory GD, antithyroid drugs over 5 years with positive TRAb. RNA isolated from PBMCs was used to make the TCR library. This sample comprised peripheral blood mononuclear cells (PBMCs), obtained when the disease was refractory, from a patient treated with antithyroid drugs. These receptors originate from a female donor with Graves disease.

The chain has TRBV7-2 and TRBJ2-7; D might be TRBD2 (5 bases). Germline loops: CDR1 SGHTA, CDR2 FQGNSA. The CDR3 covers 13 residues. V lost 3 bases to trimming and J lost 2 bases, with 8 bases between them. The CDR3 DNA reads as TGTGCCAGCAGCTTCGGGAATACCTACGAGCAGTACTTC. Its protein product is CASSFGNTYEQYF.

This rearrangement joins TRBV6-9 to TRBJ1-1, with unresolved D. The CDR3 totals 11 residues. CDR1 and CDR2 from the germline V gene are MNHGY and SVAAGI. V was clipped by 4 bases and J by 6 bases, with 6 bases between them. CDR3 nucleotide sequence: TGTGCCAGCAGTTCCCCTTCTGAAGCTTTCTTT. Translated, it gives CASSSPSEAFF.

This clonotype was found a few times. The chain carries TRBV7-8 and TRBJ1-1; a possible D gene is TRBD1 (5 bases). With 4 bases removed from V and 6 bases from J, the gap between germline ends came to 15 bases. The germline V gene has CDR1 SGHVS and CDR2 FQNEAQ. CDR3 length: 14 residues. In DNA, the CDR3 is TGTGCCAGCAGCTCTGGGGGGGATTTGGCTGAAGCTTTCTTT. Encoded protein: CASSSGGDLAEAFF.

The chain combines TRBV5-4 with TRBJ2-7, with TRBD2 matching over 12 bases. V was pared by 3 bases and J by 2 bases, with 6 bases of the junction left unmatched. The CDR3 loop spans 16 amino acids. Germline CDR1 reads SGHNT; CDR2 reads YYREEE (reference sequence). CDR3 DNA sequence: TGTGCCAGCAGCTCGATGACTAGCGGGAGCCCCTACGAGCAGTACTTC. Its protein is CASSSMTSGSPYEQYF.

This clonotype was seen only a few times. The chain combines TRBV28 with TRBJ1-3; D unresolved. This CDR3 is 13 amino acids long. In germline, CDR1 is MDHEN, CDR2 SYDVKM. Trimming took off 5 bases at V and 7 bases at J, with 12 bases between the two ends. CDR3 nucleotide sequence: TGTGCCAGCAGTCCCCCGGGGAGGAACACCATATATTTT. Protein product: CASSPPGRNTIYF.

This clonotype was recorded a few times. One end of the junction is discordant with germline, which a read error may explain. The chain uses TRBV6-1 and TRBJ1-2; 12 positions agree with TRBD1. In germline, CDR1 is MNHNS, CDR2 SASEGT. The CDR3 extends over 15 amino acids. The CDR3 sequence is CASSVSGQGAGGYAF. The CDR3 nucleotides are TGTGCCAGCAGTGTCTCGGGACAGGGGGCCGGTGGCTACGCCTTC.

The chain links TRBV25-1 to TRBJ2-7; TRBD2 agrees at 9 bases. CDR3 length equals 14 residues. Germline assignment: CDR1 MGHDK and CDR2 SYGVNS. The V gene end was trimmed by 10 bases and the J gene end by 1 base; junction bases not matched to a gene: 8. Here the CDR3 reads CATGGLAPSYEQYF. The CDR3 DNA reads TGTGCCACCGGAGGACTAGCGCCTTCCTACGAGCAGTACTTC.

This clonotype was seen a few times. The chain joins TRBV5-1 to TRBJ1-1; D gene uncertain. Trimming shortened V by 4 bases and J by 3 bases, and 22 bases separated the two germline ends. CDR3 length: 17 amino acids. In germline, CDR1 is SGHRS, CDR2 YFSETQ. The CDR3 reads CASSPRTDHNSYTEAFF. As DNA, the CDR3 is TGCGCCAGCAGCCCCCGGACTGACCATAACTCATACACTGAAGCTTTCTTT. Filled out from reference TRBV5-1 and TRBJ1-1, the complete variable domain reads KAGVTQTPRYLIKTRGQQVTLSCSPISGHRSVSWYQQTPGQGLQFLFEYFSETQRNKGNFPGRFSGRQFSNSRSEMNVSTLELGDSALYLCASSPRTDHNSYTEAFFGQGTRLTVV.

The chain combines TRBV19 with TRBJ1-5; D is undetermined. CDR3 length: 14 amino acids. The germline V gene has CDR1 LNHDA and CDR2 SQIVND (reference sequence). V was trimmed by 3 bases and J by 6 bases, leaving 12 bases between them. CDR3 DNA: TGTGCCAGTAGTATCCCCTATGGGTCTCAGCCCCAGCATTTT. It translates to CASSIPYGSQPQHF.

This chain uses TRBV6-5 with TRBJ2-1, with D hard to call. The CDR3 loop spans 14 amino acids. Looked up from germline, CDR1 is MNHEY and CDR2 is SVGAGI. The V and J ends lost 0 bases and 8 bases respectively, with 11 bases between them. The CDR3 DNA reads as TGTGCCAGCAGTTACTCAGGGTCTGGGGATGAGCAGTTCTTC. Protein sequence: CASSYSGSGDEQFF.

The rearrangement joins TRBV28 to TRBJ2-2; D is uncertain. The CDR3 is made up of 15 amino acids. In germline, CDR1 is MDHEN, CDR2 SYDVKM. V lost 5 bases to trimming and J lost 9 bases, with 19 bases between them. The CDR3 nucleotides are TGTGCCAGCAGTAGGATTGCCCATTCCCCCAGGGAGCTGTTTTTT. As protein: CASSRIAHSPRELFF.

This clonotype was counted only a few times. The rearrangement links TRBV7-6 to TRBJ2-1, with D perhaps TRBD2 (6 bases). The V gene lost 2 bases and the J gene lost 3 bases, with 8 bases spanning the gap. This CDR3 is built from 14 residues. Per the germline V gene, CDR1 is SGHVS and CDR2 is FNYEAQ. CDR3 protein: CASSLRGIYNEQFF. The CDR3 DNA follows: TGTGCCAGCAGCTTACGCGGGATCTACAATGAGCAGTTCTTC.

Comment on this clonotype: A much larger clone differs by one base, so this may be a read error. The chain uses TRBV16 and TRBJ2-7, with D perhaps matching TRBD2 (5 bases). CDR1 and CDR2 from the germline V gene are KGHSY and FQNENV. V lost 5 bases and J 2 bases, leaving 16 bases between the germline ends. The CDR3 covers 15 residues. The CDR3 protein is CASSFSPGWTYEQYF. The CDR3 DNA follows: TGTGCCAGCAGCTTCTCCCCGGGGTGGACCTACGAGCAGTACTTC.

This clonotype was detected ten times or more. This chain connects TRBV10-3 to TRBJ1-1, with D maybe TRBD1 (5 bases). The CDR3 is 13 residues long. Looked up from germline, CDR1 is ENHRY and CDR2 is SYGVKD. Trimming pared 8 bases from V and 0 bases from J, leaving 10 bases between. CDR3 nucleotide sequence: TGTGCCATCGGGCAGGGAATGAACACTGAAGCTTTCTTT. Translated, it gives CAIGQGMNTEAFF.

This clonotype showed up just a few times. V usage is TRBV6-1 and J usage is TRBJ2-7; D tentatively fits TRBD1 or TRBD2 (5 bases each). Germline lookup yields CDR1 MNHNS and CDR2 SASEGT. The CDR3 consists of 16 residues. Trimming pared 6 bases from V and 0 bases from J, leaving 18 bases between. The CDR3 sequence is CASSDPGQASSYEQYF. In nucleotides, the CDR3 is TGTGCCAGCAGCGACCCGGGGCAGGCGAGCTCCTACGAGCAGTACTTC.

This clonotype was observed many times. This chain links TRBV28 with TRBJ1-2, with a weak D call TRBD1 (5 bases). Trimming stripped 3 bases from V and 2 bases from J, with 10 bases between. This CDR3 has 14 residues. Germline CDR1 MDHEN, CDR2 SYDVKM. The CDR3 loop is CASSFHGGNYGYTF. Written as DNA, the CDR3 is TGTGCCAGCAGTTTTCATGGGGGGAACTATGGCTACACCTTC.

The gene calls are TRBV9 and TRBJ2-7, with D perhaps matching TRBD2 (6 bases). Trimming pared 5 bases from V and 5 bases from J, leaving 17 bases between. The CDR3 runs to 14 residues. From germline, CDR1 is SGDLS and CDR2 YYNGEE. The CDR3 region is CASSTSSWGHEQYF. The CDR3 region has the DNA TGTGCCAGCAGTACTAGCAGTTGGGGCCACGAGCAGTACTTC.

This clonotype occurred a few times. This chain joins TRBV29-1 and TRBJ2-7, with D perhaps being TRBD1 or TRBD2 (6 bases each). Germline CDR1 reads SQVTM; CDR2 reads ANQGSEA. V gave up 6 bases and J gave up 6 bases, with 15 bases separating them. This CDR3 has 12 amino acids. The CDR3 loop is CSVGGGRVEQYF. CDR3 in DNA: TGCAGCGTCGGTGGGGGGCGGGTCGAGCAGTACTTC.

As for this clonotype: A much bigger clone sits one base away, suggesting this may be a read error. The chain couples TRBV12-3 or TRBV12-4 to TRBJ2-2; D is possibly TRBD1 (6 bases). The V gene lost 4 bases and the J gene lost 0 bases, with 15 bases spanning the gap. This CDR3 has 17 residues. Here the CDR3 reads CASSSGAGAANTGELFF. Here the CDR3 DNA reads TGTGCCAGCAGTTCAGGGGCGGGCGCCGCGAACACCGGGGAGCTGTTTTTT.

The rearrangement links TRBV7-3 to TRBJ1-1; 7 bases line up with TRBD1. The CDR3 covers 17 residues. The germline V gene has CDR1 SGHTA and CDR2 FQGTGA. V dropped 1 base and J dropped 4; count of bases not matched to a gene: 12. CDR3 in DNA: TGTGCCAGCAGCTTAAGACCCCCGGCAGGGGGGACCACTGAAGCTTTCTTT. Translation gives CASSLRPPAGGTTEAFF. The full variable domain, its missing parts supplied by reference TRBV7-3 and TRBJ1-1, is GAGVSQTPSNKVTEKGKYVELRCDPISGHTALYWYRQSLGQGPEFLIYFQGTGAADDSGLPNDRFFAVRPEGSVSTLKIQRTERGDSAVYLCASSLRPPAGGTTEAFFGQGTRLTVV.

The chain uses TRBV15 and TRBJ2-1; D gene uncertain. The germline CDR1 and CDR2 sequences are LNHNV and YYDKDF (reference sequence). The V and J ends lost 0 bases and 6 bases respectively, with 18 bases between them. This CDR3 has 17 residues. The CDR3 here is CATSRDGSEFHGNEQFF. In DNA form, the CDR3 reads TGTGCCACCAGCAGAGATGGGTCAGAGTTCCACGGCAATGAGCAGTTCTTC.

The J gene is TRBJ2-2, the V gene TRBV9, with D perhaps assigned TRBD1 or TRBD2 (7 bases each). The CDR3 loop spans 16 amino acids. V dropped 3 bases and J dropped 2 bases, with 14 bases sitting between them. Per germline, CDR1 SGDLS and CDR2 YYNGEE. This CDR3 reads CASSAGGGYNTGELFF. In nucleotides, the CDR3 is TGTGCCAGCAGCGCAGGGGGGGGCTATAACACCGGGGAGCTGTTTTTT.

This clonotype has just a few counts. The chain uses TRBV7-9 and TRBJ2-7; TRBD1 matches at 11 bases. The CDR3 is 17 residues long. The germline V gene has CDR1 SEHNR and CDR2 FQNEAQ (reference sequence). The junction had 9 bases not matched to a gene; V was cut back by 5 bases and J by 0 bases. The DNA of the CDR3 is TGTGCCAGCAGCCCAACACCCGGGACAGGGGGCTCCTACGAGCAGTACTTC. The encoded protein is CASSPTPGTGGSYEQYF.

This clonotype was detected a few times. This sequence may be a read error, since a much larger clone differs from it by one base. The rearrangement links TRBV28 to TRBJ1-5, with D perhaps TRBD1 (6 bases). The CDR3 runs to 14 residues. Germline CDR1 and CDR2: MDHEN and SYDVKM. Trimming took 6 bases from V and 0 from J, leaving 9 bases between them. As DNA, the CDR3 is TGTGCCAGCAGAGGACAGTATAGCAATCAGCCCCAGCATTTT. This codes for CASRGQYSNQPQHF.

This clonotype was observed a few times. The chain couples TRBV7-9 to TRBJ2-2, with TRBD1 matching over 7 bases. The CDR3 consists of 15 residues. Germline V gene data show CDR1 as SEHNR and CDR2 as FQNEAQ (reference sequence). V trimming: 5 bases; J trimming: 6 bases; junction bases outside the gene matches: 9. Written as DNA, the CDR3 is TGTGCCAGCAGCCGAGGGGACAGACCCTCCGGGGAGCTGTTTTTT. Its translation: CASSRGDRPSGELFF.

This clonotype was detected many times. The rearrangement links TRBV7-2 to TRBJ1-2, with D possibly being TRBD1 (6 bases). Germline V CDR1 and CDR2: SGHTA, FQGNSA. The V end lost 3 bases, the J end lost 4 bases, and 12 bases lay between the germline ends. The CDR3 is 14 amino acids. CDR3 loop: CASSFMQGTYGYTF. The CDR3 DNA reads as TGTGCCAGCAGCTTTATGCAGGGGACCTATGGCTACACCTTC.

This clonotype was picked up a small number of times. The chain recombines TRBV5-6 with TRBJ1-4, with a weak D call TRBD1 (5 bases). Trimming pared 0 bases from V and 8 bases from J, leaving 11 bases between. This CDR3 has 14 residues. In germline, CDR1 is SGHDT, CDR2 YYEEEE. In DNA form, the CDR3 reads TGTGCCAGCAGCTTGGGGGGCGCGAGGGAAAAACTGTTTTTT. Residues: CASSLGGAREKLFF. The variable domain in full, completed from reference TRBV5-6 and TRBJ1-4, reads DAGVTQSPTHLIKTRGQQVTLRCSPKSGHDTVSWYQQALGQGPQFIFQYYEEEERQRGNFPDRFSGHQFPNYSSELNVNALLLGDSALYLCASSLGGAREKLFFGSGTQLSVL.

This clonotype was counted at least ten times. This chain connects TRBV28 to TRBJ1-1; no clear D gene. This CDR3 has 14 amino acids. The germline V and J ends were trimmed by 3 bases and 1 base, with 9 bases remaining between them. CDR1 and CDR2 (germline): MDHEN, SYDVKM. The CDR3 loop reads CASSFRDQNTEAFF. DNA for the CDR3: TGTGCCAGCAGTTTCCGAGACCAGAACACTGAAGCTTTCTTT.